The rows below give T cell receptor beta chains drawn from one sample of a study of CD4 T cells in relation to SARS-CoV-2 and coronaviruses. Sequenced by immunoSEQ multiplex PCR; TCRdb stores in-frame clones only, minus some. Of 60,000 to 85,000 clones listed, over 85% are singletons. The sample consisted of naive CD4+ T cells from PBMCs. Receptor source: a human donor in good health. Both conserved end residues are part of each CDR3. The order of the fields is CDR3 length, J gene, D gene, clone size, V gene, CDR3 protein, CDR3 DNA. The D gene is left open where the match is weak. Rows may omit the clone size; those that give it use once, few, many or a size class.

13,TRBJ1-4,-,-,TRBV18,CASSDWAGEKLFF,TGTGCCAGCTCCGATTGGGCGGGTGAAAAACTGTTTTTT
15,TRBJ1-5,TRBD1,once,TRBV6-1,CASSETTGGRQPQHF,TGTGCCAGCAGTGAAACGACAGGGGGTCGGCAGCCCCAGCATTTT
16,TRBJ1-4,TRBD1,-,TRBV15,CATSRDTRQGREKLFF,TGTGCCACCAGCAGAGATACCCGACAGGGGAGGGAAAAACTGTTTTTT
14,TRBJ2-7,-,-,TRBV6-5,CASSYQLGTYEQYF,TGTGCCAGCAGTTATCAACTGGGTACCTACGAGCAGTACTTC
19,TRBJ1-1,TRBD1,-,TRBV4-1,CASSQDPSGQGVRGTEAFF,TGCGCCAGCAGCCAAGATCCTTCGGGACAGGGGGTCCGGGGCACTGAAGCTTTCTTT
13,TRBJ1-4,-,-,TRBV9,CASSLRANEKLFF,TGTGCCAGCAGCCTACGGGCTAATGAAAAACTGTTTTTT
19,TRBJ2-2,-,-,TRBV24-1,CATSDLSFGSVLNTGELFF,TGTGCCACCAGTGATTTGTCTTTTGGGTCGGTATTGAACACCGGGGAGCTGTTTTTT
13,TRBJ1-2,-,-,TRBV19,CASSVSINYGYTF,TGTGCCAGTAGCGTTTCGATAAACTATGGCTACACCTTC
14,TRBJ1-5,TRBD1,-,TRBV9,CASSAGTENQPQHF,TGTGCCAGCAGCGCGGGGACAGAGAATCAGCCCCAGCATTTT
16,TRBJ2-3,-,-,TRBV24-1,CATSDSSPTVTDTQYF,TGTGCCACCAGTGATTCGTCCCCGACAGTCACAGATACGCAGTATTTT
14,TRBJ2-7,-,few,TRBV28,CASSGRDGTYEQYF,TGTGCCAGCTCTGGGCGGGACGGCACCTACGAGCAGTACTTC
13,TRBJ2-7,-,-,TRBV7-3,CASSLIPTYEQYF,TGTGCCAGCAGCTTAATCCCGACCTACGAGCAGTACTTC
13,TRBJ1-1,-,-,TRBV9,CASSVAINTEAFF,TGTGCCAGCAGCGTAGCTATTAACACTGAAGCTTTCTTT
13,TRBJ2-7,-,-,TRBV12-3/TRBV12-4,CASSTEGGNEQYF,TGTGCCAGCAGTACCGAGGGGGGTAACGAGCAGTACTTC
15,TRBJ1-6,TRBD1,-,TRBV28,CASIRRTGIGSPLHF,TGTGCCAGCATCAGAAGGACAGGGATCGGTTCACCCCTCCACTTT
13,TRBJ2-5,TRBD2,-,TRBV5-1,CASSLELAQAQYF,TGCGCCAGCAGCTTGGAACTAGCGCAGGCCCAGTACTTC
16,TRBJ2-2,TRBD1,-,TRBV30,CAWSRARTGHTGELFF,TGTGCCTGGAGTAGAGCCAGGACAGGACACACCGGGGAGCTGTTTTTT
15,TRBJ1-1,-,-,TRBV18,CASSPQSSFATEAFF,TGTGCCAGCTCACCACAATCGTCCTTTGCCACTGAAGCTTTCTTT
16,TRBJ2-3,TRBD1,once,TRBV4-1,CASSRGTGGAADTQYF,TGCGCCAGCAGCCGCGGGACAGGGGGCGCGGCGGATACGCAGTATTTT
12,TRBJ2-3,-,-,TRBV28,CAIRGSTDTQYF,TGTGCCATCAGGGGCTCCACAGATACGCAGTATTTT
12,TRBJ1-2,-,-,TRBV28,CASRTGIYGYTF,TGTGCCAGCAGGACCGGGATCTATGGCTACACCTTC
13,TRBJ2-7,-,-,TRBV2,CASSEIATYEQYF,TGTGCCAGCAGTGAAATAGCGACCTACGAGCAGTACTTC
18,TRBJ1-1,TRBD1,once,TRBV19,CASSERDSGDNLNTEAFF,TGTGCCAGTAGTGAAAGGGACAGCGGAGACAACTTGAACACTGAAGCTTTCTTT
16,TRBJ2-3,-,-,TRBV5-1,CASSFVGGDFTDTQYF,TGCGCCAGCAGCTTTGTCGGGGGCGATTTCACAGATACGCAGTATTTT
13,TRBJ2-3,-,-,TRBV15,CATSRDRRDTQYF,TGTGCCACCAGCAGAGACAGACGAGATACGCAGTATTTT
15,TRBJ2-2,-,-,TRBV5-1,CASSLDEGSTGELFF,TGCGCCAGCAGCTTGGACGAGGGAAGCACCGGGGAGCTGTTTTTT
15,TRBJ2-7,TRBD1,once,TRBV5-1,CASSLDGTGPYEQYF,TGCGCCAGCAGCTTGGATGGGACAGGTCCCTACGAGCAGTACTTC
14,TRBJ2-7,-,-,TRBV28,CASSLWSGRYEQYF,TGTGCCAGCAGTTTATGGTCAGGACGCTACGAGCAGTACTTC
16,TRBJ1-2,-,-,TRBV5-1,CASSLRGEGGNYGYTF,TGCGCCAGCAGCTTACGGGGGGAAGGCGGGAACTATGGCTACACCTTC
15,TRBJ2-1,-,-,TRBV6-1,CASSESTLWGDEQFF,TGTGCCAGCAGTGAATCGACCCTCTGGGGCGATGAGCAGTTCTTC
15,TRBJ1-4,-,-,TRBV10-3,CAISARGTTNEKLFF,TGTGCCATCAGCGCCCGAGGGACAACTAATGAAAAACTGTTTTTT
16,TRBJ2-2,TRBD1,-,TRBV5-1,CASSLAMSTGPGELFF,TGCGCCAGCAGCTTGGCAATGTCGACAGGGCCCGGGGAGCTGTTTTTT
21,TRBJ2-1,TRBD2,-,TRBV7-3,CASRPKPGLAGGPGIYNEQFF,TGTGCCAGCAGACCTAAACCGGGACTAGCGGGAGGGCCCGGGATATACAATGAGCAGTTCTTC
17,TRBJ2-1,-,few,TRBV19,CANPRGASGQTYNEQFF,TGTGCCAACCCCCGAGGGGCTAGCGGACAGACCTACAATGAGCAGTTCTTC
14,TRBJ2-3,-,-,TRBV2,CASKTASSTDTQYF,TGTGCCAGCAAGACAGCTTCTAGCACAGATACGCAGTATTTT
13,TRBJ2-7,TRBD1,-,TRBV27,CASSRQGRYEQYF,TGTGCCAGCAGTAGACAGGGTCGGTACGAGCAGTACTTC
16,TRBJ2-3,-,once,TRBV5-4,CASSKLNFVGADTQYF,TGTGCCAGCAGCAAACTTAATTTCGTCGGAGCAGATACGCAGTATTTT